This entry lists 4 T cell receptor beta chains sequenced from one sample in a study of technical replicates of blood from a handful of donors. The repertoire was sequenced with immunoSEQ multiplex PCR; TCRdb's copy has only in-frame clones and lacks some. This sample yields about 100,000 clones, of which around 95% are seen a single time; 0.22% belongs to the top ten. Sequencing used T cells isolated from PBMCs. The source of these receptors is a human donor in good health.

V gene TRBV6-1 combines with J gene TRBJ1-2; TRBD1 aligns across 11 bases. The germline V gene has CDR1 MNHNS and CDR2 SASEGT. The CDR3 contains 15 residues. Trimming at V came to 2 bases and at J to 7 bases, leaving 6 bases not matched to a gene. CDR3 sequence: CASSETDRGQAGYTF. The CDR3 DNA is TGTGCCAGCAGTGAAACGGACAGGGGGCAGGCTGGCTACACCTTC.

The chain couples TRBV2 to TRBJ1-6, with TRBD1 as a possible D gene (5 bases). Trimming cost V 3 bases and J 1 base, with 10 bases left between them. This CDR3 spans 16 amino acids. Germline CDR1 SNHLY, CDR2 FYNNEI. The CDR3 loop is CASSDRVRSYNSPLHF. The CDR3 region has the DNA TGTGCCAGCAGTGACAGGGTGAGGTCCTATAATTCACCCCTCCACTTT. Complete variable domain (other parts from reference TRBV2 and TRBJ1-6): EPEVTQTPSHQVTQMGQEVILRCVPISNHLYFYWYRQILGQKVEFLVSFYNNEISEKSEIFDDQFSVERPDGSNFTLKIRSTKLEDSAMYFCASSDRVRSYNSPLHFGNGTRLTVT.

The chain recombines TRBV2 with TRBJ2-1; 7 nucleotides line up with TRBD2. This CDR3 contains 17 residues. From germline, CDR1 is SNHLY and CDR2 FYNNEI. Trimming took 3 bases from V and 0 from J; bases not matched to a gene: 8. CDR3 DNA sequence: TGTGCCAGCAGTGATACCCGACTAGCCCTCTCCTACAATGAGCAGTTCTTC. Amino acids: CASSDTRLALSYNEQFF.

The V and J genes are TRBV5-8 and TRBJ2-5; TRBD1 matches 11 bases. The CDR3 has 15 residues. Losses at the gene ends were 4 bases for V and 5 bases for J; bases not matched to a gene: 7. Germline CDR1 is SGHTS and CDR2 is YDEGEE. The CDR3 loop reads CASSRGQGVLETQYF. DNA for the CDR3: TGTGCCAGCAGCCGGGGACAGGGGGTCTTGGAGACCCAGTACTTC. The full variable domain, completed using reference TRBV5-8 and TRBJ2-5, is EAGVTQSPTHLIKTRGQQATLRCSPISGHTSVYWYQQALGLGLQFLLWYDEGEERNRGNFPPRFSGRQFPNYSSELNVNALELEDSALYLCASSRGQGVLETQYFGPGTRLLVL.